This T cell receptor beta chain was identified during a study of CD8+CD57+ T cells in acquired aplastic anemia. This CDR3 spans 15 amino acids. Germline CDR1 and CDR2: SGHTA and FQGNSA. With 3 bases clipped from V and 4 bases from J, the junction kept 2 bases outside the gene matches. Patients chosen for sequencing had CD8+CD57+ cells that had expanded, as shown by flow cytometry. Every patient was diagnosed with severe acquired aplastic anemia. Receipt of therapy had not occurred in any patient by the time of blood sampling. As for this clonotype: Its cognate antigen is unknown.

Study outcomes and limitations: Comparison of patients with controls identified 25 to 30 shared CD8+ CDR3 sequences. Any difference that existed in CD8+ Simpson's diversity between patients and controls was not significant.

CDR3 and TCR beta VDJ profiling relied on a genomic DNA template. MiXCR was run by TCRdb on the reads, yielding one entry per CDR3 protein. This table has 200,000 to 250,000 distinct CDR3 sequences, roughly 60% appearing once. The gene calls are TRBV7-2 and TRBJ1-5; TRBD1 matches at 11 bases. The specimen was sorted CD4+, CD8+, or CD8+CD57+ T cells (not recorded which) from PBMCs. The TCR was taken from a human donor with aplastic anemia. This CDR3 is CASSFGTGGNQPQHF. The CDR3 coding sequence is TGTGCCAGCAGCTTCGGGACAGGGGGAAATCAGCCCCAGCATTTT.